This T cell receptor beta chain was found in a study of CD8 T cells in ankylosing spondylitis. Study-wide results and caveats: Earlier studies detected some motif variants in reactive arthritis synovial fluid and blood. Relatively rare in peripheral blood, disease-linked clones were also CD8+. Characteristic, it appeared, of ankylosing spondylitis blood was a TCR beta motif of fewer than 10 highly homologous variants. Significantly higher representation of disease-linked clones was reported for matched ankylosing spondylitis synovial fluid.

A word on this clonotype: Its antigen remains unidentified.

The authors made TCR beta libraries by quantitative 5'-RACE with molecular barcodes. TCRdb reprocessed the 5' RACE reads with MiXCR, giving one entry per CDR3 protein. This sample carries around 140,000 distinct CDR3 sequences, 15% to 20% of them seen once, and the ten largest clones take about 30%. Germline V lookup: CDR1 LGHDT, CDR2 YNNKEL (reference sequence). Trimming shortened V by 3 bases and J by 0 bases, and 9 bases separated the two germline ends. The length of the CDR3 is 15 residues. The chain links TRBV3-1 to TRBJ2-4; D possibly corresponds to TRBD2 (6 bases). Sequenced material: blood, either unsorted or a sorted T cell fraction (not recorded which). The origin of this receptor is a male donor with ankylosing spondylitis. CDR3 in amino acids: CASSHAGLAKNIQYF. The DNA for the CDR3 is TGTGCCAGCAGCCACGCGGGGCTAGCCAAAAACATTCAGTACTTC.